This TCR beta chain comes out of a study of tumor-infiltrating lymphocytes in localized non-small cell lung cancer. At the level of the study: Each patient gave resected tumor and non-adjacent uninvolved lung tissue.

The table came from immunoSEQ multiplex PCR; TCRdb's copy has only in-frame clones and leaves some out. The table lists roughly 7,000 clones, 74% of them singletons. V was cut by 4 bases and J by 10 bases, with 20 bases left in between. Germline lookup yields CDR1 GTSNPN and CDR2 SVGIG (reference sequence). This CDR3 comprises 15 residues. The chain is built from TRBV30 and TRBJ1-6, with D possibly being TRBD1 (5 bases). Specimen: uninvolved lung tissue not adjacent to the tumor. The sequence was obtained from a human donor with non-small cell lung cancer. The CDR3 coding sequence is TGTGCCTGGACCGATATTGACAGCCGGGCCTCACCCCTCCACTTT. It codes for CAWTDIDSRASPLHF.